The rows below give T cell receptor beta chains drawn from one sample of a study of T cells after yellow fever vaccination. TCRdb re-derived calls from the 5' RACE reads in MiXCR, one entry per CDR3 protein. The sample has under 300,000 distinct CDR3 sequences, 6.5% to 8.5% seen once. This specimen consisted of CD4+ T cells sorted from PBMCs, obtained 15 days after the yellow fever booster vaccination. These receptors all come from a man in his thirties or forties who received the YFV17D yellow fever vaccine. Each CDR3 is given without its conserved first and last residue. The order of the fields is CDR3 protein, clone size, V gene, J gene. The listing skips clone size in some rows; elsewhere it reads once, few, many or a size class.

ASSQEGTSLYEQY	-	TRBV4-3	TRBJ2-7
ASSFYSGHPYEQY	few	TRBV5-6	TRBJ2-7
ASSYLPEDEQY	many	TRBV6-6	TRBJ2-7
ASSLGGGNSPLH	many	TRBV7-2	TRBJ1-6
ASSGRETQY	few	TRBV28	TRBJ2-5
ASSKAGQLNQPQH	few	TRBV7-9	TRBJ1-5
ASSLKGDYGYT	-	TRBV5-4	TRBJ1-2
SVDPGMNTEAF	-	TRBV29-1	TRBJ1-1
ASSGVRAGDIQY	many	TRBV7-2	TRBJ2-4
ASAGSYNEQF	few	TRBV28	TRBJ2-1
ASSLAKNSPLH	-	TRBV12-3/TRBV12-4	TRBJ1-6
ASSFVGLAGGPYNEQF	-	TRBV5-4	TRBJ2-1
SASRVPEAF	few	TRBV20-1	TRBJ1-1
ASSLTSGGEQF	few	TRBV7-3	TRBJ2-1
ASSRDETSPMFQETQY	few	TRBV11-2	TRBJ2-5
ASSRSLGLAGEVENIQY	many	TRBV4-3	TRBJ2-4
ASSQAARGRTYNEQF	many	TRBV4-2	TRBJ2-1
ASSLAMRGNTGELF	-	TRBV7-2	TRBJ2-2
SVARGSSYNEQF	many	TRBV29-1	TRBJ2-1
SASWVSSTGKNIQY	many	TRBV20-1	TRBJ2-4
ATSREVLAADTQY	-	TRBV15	TRBJ2-3
SVEGSGGANYGYT	-	TRBV29-1	TRBJ1-2
ASSQDRNQETQY	many	TRBV14	TRBJ2-5
ASSYPWGQEPYGYT	many	TRBV6-5	TRBJ1-2
ASGGVAVQY	-	TRBV2	TRBJ2-4
ASSSGYSYEQY	many	TRBV10-2	TRBJ2-7
SARRGEAF	many	TRBV20-1	TRBJ1-1
SARKDRSGVYNSPLH	once	TRBV20-1	TRBJ1-6
ASSPTSTDTQY	many	TRBV25-1	TRBJ2-3
ASSSRQGAGNSPLH	few	TRBV28	TRBJ1-6
ASSFGDRDQETQY	-	TRBV7-2	TRBJ2-5
ASSTGGQPTNEKLF	few	TRBV5-1	TRBJ1-4
ASSFWDRRGYT	many	TRBV12-3/TRBV12-4	TRBJ1-2
ASSPRFSGSVYAGELF	few	TRBV11-2	TRBJ2-2
ASSLENRGYEQY	few	TRBV5-4	TRBJ2-7
ASSQEPLWGQF	-	TRBV7-2	TRBJ2-1
ASTAGWEQF	many	TRBV2	TRBJ2-1
ASSYSNPVLAGGSSEQY	few	TRBV6-5	TRBJ2-7
ASSPYRSSYEQY	-	TRBV12-3/TRBV12-4	TRBJ2-7
SVASGTGTEKLF	-	TRBV29-1	TRBJ1-4
ASSPKGQGAYTEAF	-	TRBV27	TRBJ1-1
ASSSRQGYGELF	many	TRBV7-2	TRBJ2-2
ASSQSHWSGTGELF	few	TRBV23-1	TRBJ2-2
ASGYTGAAGELF	few	TRBV4-3	TRBJ2-2
ASSHGLARGGELF	many	TRBV23-1	TRBJ2-2